This T cell receptor beta chain emerged from a study of shared clonotypes between healthy human individuals. In the naive CD8 group, cells lacked CD45RO and were positively selected for CCR7, so terminally differentiated effector memory CD45RA+ cells were left out. This clone was counted between two and nine times. What it recognizes is unknown. This sample includes further DNA sequences coding for the same CDR3. General study results and limits: Clonotypes not shared had lower generation probabilities than those common to all four donors.

The CDR3 loop spans 13 amino acids. The germline CDR1 and CDR2 sequences are MNHEY and SMNVEV (reference sequence). V lost 5 bases, J lost 4 bases, and 3 bases stayed unmatched. Some 30,000 T cell genomes, or about 200 ng DNA, went into the sorted-subset replicate PCRs. Assay used: immunoSEQ multiplex PCR; TCRdb lists only in-frame clones, some missing. This table holds about 2.1 million clones, approximately 94% found once. The V and J genes are TRBV27 and TRBJ1-1; TRBD1 matches 8 bases. Sequenced sample: naive CD8+ T cells from PBMCs. The TCR sequence derives from a young man in good health. Some clones in this sample may be carry-over from other donors' samples. The CDR3 region is CASSLTGGTEAFF. For the CDR3, the DNA is TGTGCCAGCAGTCTAACAGGGGGCACTGAAGCTTTCTTT.